The 17 T cell receptor beta chains reported below all come from one sample, sequenced in a study of control samples from healthy donors and cancer patients. Sequencing used immunoSEQ multiplex PCR; TCRdb keeps in-frame clones, though not all of them. This sample has about 54,000 clones, with almost 96% found just once. Source material: blood. The receptors originated from a woman aged 25 to 39 in good health.

This chain links TRBV29-1 with TRBJ2-2, with 10 bases aligning to TRBD2. Germline CDR1 and CDR2: SQVTM and ANQGSEA. V shed 4 bases and J 5 bases; nucleotides not matched to a gene: 7. This CDR3 has 15 residues. The CDR3 DNA reads TGCAGCGTTGTCCCTAGCGGGAGTGGAACCGGGGAGCTGTTTTTT. This translates into CSVVPSGSGTGELFF.

V gene TRBV12-3 or TRBV12-4 combines with J gene TRBJ1-2; D not resolved. Deletions cut 7 bases from V and 2 bases from J, with 8 bases between. The CDR3 is made up of 12 amino acids. CDR3 DNA sequence: TGTGCCAGCACGGGAGGGAACTATGGCTACACCTTC. It yields the protein CASTGGNYGYTF.

This chain uses TRBV5-4 with TRBJ2-7, with 10 positions matching TRBD2. CDR1 is SGHNT, CDR2 YYREEE, per germline (reference sequence). V lost 4 bases, J lost 4 bases, and 8 bases stayed unmatched. The CDR3 consists of 15 residues. For the CDR3, the DNA is TGTGCCAGCAGCCAAGAGGGACTAGCGCGGTACGAGCAGTACTTC. This codes for CASSQEGLARYEQYF.

The V call is TRBV29-1, the J call TRBJ2-1, with 12 bases fitting TRBD2. The CDR3 sequence is 13 residues long. Germline values: CDR1 SQVTM, CDR2 ANQGSEA. Trimming at V came to 6 bases and at J to 10 bases, leaving 7 bases not matched to a gene. CDR3 loop: CSVASGRAGEQFF. DNA of the CDR3: TGCAGCGTAGCTAGCGGGAGGGCCGGAGAGCAGTTCTTC.

J is TRBJ1-1 and V is TRBV29-1; possibly TRBD1 for D (6 bases). Trimming removed 7 bases at V and 1 base at J, with 10 bases between. This CDR3 is 12 amino acids long. CDR1 and CDR2 from the germline V gene are SQVTM and ANQGSEA. The CDR3 DNA is TGCAGCGCCACAGGGAGGAACACTGAAGCTTTCTTT. The encoded protein is CSATGRNTEAFF.

The chain has TRBV19 and TRBJ2-4, with D unresolved. Germline assignment: CDR1 LNHDA and CDR2 SQIVND (reference sequence). This CDR3 spans 14 amino acids. Trimming shortened V by 4 bases and J by 0 bases, and 7 bases separated the two germline ends. CDR3 in DNA: TGTGCCAGTAGTAAGGCAGGAGCCAAAAACATTCAGTACTTC. Its protein product is CASSKAGAKNIQYF.

This clone was seen once. The V and J genes are TRBV19 and TRBJ1-6, with D hard to call. Between the trimmed V and J ends, which lost 4 bases and 3 bases, there was a span of 13 bases. The CDR3 is made up of 16 amino acids. From germline, CDR1 is LNHDA and CDR2 SQIVND (reference sequence). CDR3 DNA sequence: TGTGCCAGTAGTACCACTGCCCAGCGCTATAATTCACCCCTCCACTTT. The encoded protein is CASSTTAQRYNSPLHF.

The chain joins TRBV7-2 to TRBJ2-7; 9 bases map to TRBD2. This CDR3 spans 15 amino acids. Germline V gives CDR1 SGHTA, CDR2 FQGNSA. Trimming removed 2 bases from V and 5 bases from J; junction bases left unmatched: 7. The CDR3 DNA sequence: TGTGCCAGCAGCTTAAATAGCGGGAGCTTCGACGAGCAGTACTTC. Its translation is CASSLNSGSFDEQYF.

The chain has TRBV28 and TRBJ1-2; the match to TRBD1 covers 8 bases. Trimming at V came to 7 bases and at J to 2 bases, leaving 15 bases not matched to a gene. The CDR3 is made up of 17 amino acids. Germline V lookup: CDR1 MDHEN, CDR2 SYDVKM. CDR3 sequence reads: CASKTGGAGGENYGYTF. For the CDR3, the DNA is TGTGCCAGCAAAACCGGAGGGGCAGGGGGCGAAAACTATGGCTACACCTTC.

The rearrangement joins TRBV24-1 to TRBJ2-1; D not resolved. CDR3 length equals 12 residues. Trimming cost V 0 bases and J 9 bases, with 5 bases left between them. Germline V CDR1 and CDR2: KGHDR, SFDVKD. CDR3 bases: TGTGCCACCAGTGATTTGCATCCTGAGCAGTTCTTC. It encodes CATSDLHPEQFF.

This chain uses TRBV9 with TRBJ2-1; D call uncertain. V gave up 0 bases and J gave up 7 bases, with 8 bases separating them. The CDR3 loop spans 13 amino acids. CDR1 is SGDLS, CDR2 YYNGEE, per germline. The CDR3 DNA sequence: TGTGCCAGCAGCGTAGCAGTGGTTAATGAGCAGTTCTTC. It codes for CASSVAVVNEQFF.

This clone was counted only a few times. One end of the junction varies from germline; a read error may be responsible. This chain links TRBV5-4 with TRBJ2-1, with 8 bases that match TRBD2. CDR3 length equals 16 residues. Germline values: CDR1 SGHNT, CDR2 YYREEE (reference sequence). The CDR3 loop reads CASRILGLASNNEQFF. In DNA, the CDR3 is TGTGCCAGCAGAATCTTAGGACTAGCCTCCAACAATGAGCAGTTCTTC.

This chain links TRBV7-6 with TRBJ1-1; 7 bases agree with TRBD1. V shed 4 bases, J shed 5 bases, and the junction held 13 bases outside the gene matches. Germline loops: CDR1 SGHVS, CDR2 FNYEAQ. The CDR3 length is 16 residues. CDR3 loop: CASSSPRTSGGTEAFF. The CDR3, as DNA: TGTGCCAGCAGCTCACCCCGGACTTCAGGGGGTACTGAAGCTTTCTTT.

The chain recombines TRBV6-5 with TRBJ1-5; D possibly corresponds to TRBD1 (5 bases). This CDR3 has 15 residues. Germline lookup yields CDR1 MNHEY and CDR2 SVGAGI. Trimming took off 2 bases at V and 0 bases at J, with 8 bases between the two ends. The DNA for the CDR3 is TGTGCCAGCAGTTACACAGGCGATAGCAATCAGCCCCAGCATTTT. Protein product: CASSYTGDSNQPQHF.

The chain uses TRBV27 and TRBJ2-3; no reliable D call. V was clipped by 3 bases and J by 2 bases, with 6 bases between them. Germline CDR1 is MNHEY and CDR2 is SMNVEV (reference sequence). This CDR3 is built from 13 residues. In nucleotides, the CDR3 is TGTGCCAGCAGTTTTTTCTTCACAGATACGCAGTATTTT. It codes for CASSFFFTDTQYF.

The rearrangement links TRBV5-1 to TRBJ2-7, with D perhaps matching TRBD1 (7 bases). This CDR3 is built from 17 residues. Germline lookup yields CDR1 SGHRS and CDR2 YFSETQ. Trimming took off 2 bases at V and 5 bases at J, with 23 bases between the two ends. This CDR3 reads CASSLHPTGTQGNEQYF. Here the CDR3 DNA reads TGCGCCAGCAGCTTACACCCGACAGGGACTCAGGGGAACGAGCAGTACTTC.

The CDR3 reads CANSIDRGEKLFF. CDR3 in DNA: TGTGCCAACTCTATTGACAGGGGTGAAAAACTGTTTTTT. The rearrangement uses TRBV6-5 and TRBJ1-4; 8 positions agree with TRBD1. Germline V lookup: CDR1 MNHEY, CDR2 SVGAGI. V trimming: 10 bases; J trimming: 7 bases; junction bases outside the gene matches: 8. This CDR3 is 13 amino acids long.